The present entry profiles one TCR beta chain with its context. The target antigen is unknown. CDR1 and CDR2 from the germline V gene are SGDLS and YYNGEE. V lost 0 bases and J lost 0, with 8 bases in between. The CDR3 contains 15 residues. This sample was included in a study of post-analysis software for immune sequencing data. Study-wide points: When patients were compared with controls, about 5 TRBV segments were more frequent, TRBV5-6, TRBV5-1 and TRBV20-1 among them. F measure clustering grouped samples strongly by preparation batch.

Included in the TCR beta cDNA libraries were unique molecular identifiers. Each CDR3 protein gets one entry after TCRdb re-called the PCR reads with MiXCR. The sample consists of 700,000 to 900,000 distinct CDR3 sequences, about 43% of them appearing once. The chain couples TRBV9 to TRBJ2-3, with no clear D. What was sequenced was blood. The receptor's source is a girl aged 10 to 17 with multiple sclerosis. CDR3 bases: TGTGCCAGCAGCGTAGCGTTATCTAGCACAGATACGCAGTATTTT. The encoded protein is CASSVALSSTDTQYF.